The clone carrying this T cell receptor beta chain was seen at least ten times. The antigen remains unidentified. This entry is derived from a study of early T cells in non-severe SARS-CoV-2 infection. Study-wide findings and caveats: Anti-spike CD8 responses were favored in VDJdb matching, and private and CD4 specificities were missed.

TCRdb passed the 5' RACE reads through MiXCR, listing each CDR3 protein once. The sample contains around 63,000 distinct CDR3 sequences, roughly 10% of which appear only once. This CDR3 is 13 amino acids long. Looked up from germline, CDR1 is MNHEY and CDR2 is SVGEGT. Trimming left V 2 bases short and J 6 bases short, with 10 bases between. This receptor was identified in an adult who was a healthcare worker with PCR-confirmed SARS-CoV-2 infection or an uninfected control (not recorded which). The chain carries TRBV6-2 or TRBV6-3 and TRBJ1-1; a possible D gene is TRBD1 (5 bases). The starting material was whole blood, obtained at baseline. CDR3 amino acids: CASSYRKGAEAFF. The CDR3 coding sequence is TGTGCCAGCAGTTACAGGAAAGGGGCTGAAGCTTTCTTT.